The TCR beta chain under discussion was sequenced for a study of CD8+CD57+ T cells in acquired aplastic anemia. Across the study: Quantities of DNA derived from sorted CD4+ and CD8+ cells averaged 3.2 ug.

V was trimmed by 3 bases and J by 6 bases, leaving 12 bases between them. This CDR3 is 14 amino acids long. Germline CDR1 SGDLS, CDR2 YYNGEE. CD8+CD57+ cell expansion had been shown by flow cytometry in patients chosen for sequencing. A severe acquired aplastic anemia diagnosis applied to all patients. The use of genomic DNA as template underpinned the TCR beta VDJ and CDR3 profiling. One entry per CDR3 protein, called by TCRdb with MiXCR from the reads. Here the sample spans about 150,000 distinct CDR3 sequences, about 52% being singletons. The chain recombines TRBV9 with TRBJ2-2; no definite D call. The receptor's source is a human donor with aplastic anemia. Sequenced material: sorted CD4+, CD8+, or CD8+CD57+ T cells (not recorded which) from PBMCs. The CDR3 protein is CASSAFAGAGELFF. The CDR3 DNA reads as TGTGCCAGCAGCGCCTTCGCTGGGGCCGGGGAGCTGTTTTTT.